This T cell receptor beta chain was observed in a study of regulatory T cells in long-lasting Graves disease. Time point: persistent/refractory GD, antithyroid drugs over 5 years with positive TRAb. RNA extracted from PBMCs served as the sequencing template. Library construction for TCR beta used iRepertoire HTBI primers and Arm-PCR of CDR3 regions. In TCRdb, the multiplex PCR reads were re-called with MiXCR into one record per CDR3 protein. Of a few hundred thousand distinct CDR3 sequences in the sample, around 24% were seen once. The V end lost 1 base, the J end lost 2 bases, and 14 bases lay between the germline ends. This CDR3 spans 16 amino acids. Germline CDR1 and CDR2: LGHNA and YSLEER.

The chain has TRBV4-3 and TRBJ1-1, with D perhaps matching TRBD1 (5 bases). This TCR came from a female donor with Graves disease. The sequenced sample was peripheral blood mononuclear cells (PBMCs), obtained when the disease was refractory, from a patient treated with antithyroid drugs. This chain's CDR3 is CASSQGGGGTNTEAFF. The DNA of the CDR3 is TGCGCCAGCAGCCAAGGGGGTGGGGGTACCAACACTGAAGCTTTCTTT.